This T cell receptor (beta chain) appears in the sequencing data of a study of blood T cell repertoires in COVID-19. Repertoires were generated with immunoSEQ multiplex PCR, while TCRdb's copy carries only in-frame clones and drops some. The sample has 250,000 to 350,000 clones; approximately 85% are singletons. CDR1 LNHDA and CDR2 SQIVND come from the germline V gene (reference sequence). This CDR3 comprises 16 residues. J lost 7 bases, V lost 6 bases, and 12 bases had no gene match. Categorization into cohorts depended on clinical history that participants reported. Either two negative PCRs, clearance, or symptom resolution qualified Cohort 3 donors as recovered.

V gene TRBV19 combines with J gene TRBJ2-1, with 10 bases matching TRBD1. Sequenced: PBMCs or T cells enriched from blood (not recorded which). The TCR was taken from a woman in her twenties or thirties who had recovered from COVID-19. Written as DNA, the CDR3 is TGTGCCAGTAGCCCGCTACCGGGACAGGGGAGGAATGAGCAGTTCTTC. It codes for CASSPLPGQGRNEQFF.